Below are 8 T cell receptor beta chains sequenced from a single sample in a study of technical replicates of blood from a handful of donors. Generated by immunoSEQ multiplex PCR, the TCRdb table keeps only in-frame clones and is missing some. This table has some 77,000 clones, more than 85% appearing once. Sequencing input: T cells isolated from PBMCs. The receptors were gathered from a human donor in good health.

The gene calls are TRBV10-3 and TRBJ2-3; possible D gene TRBD2, 5 bases. Germline assignment: CDR1 ENHRY and CDR2 SYGVKD. V lost 11 bases to trimming and J lost 0 bases, with 21 bases between them. The CDR3 is 16 amino acids. The CDR3 spells CACGPHPTSSTDTQYF. In DNA, the CDR3 is TGTGCCTGCGGGCCTCACCCCACCTCTAGCACAGATACGCAGTATTTT.

The CDR3 DNA reads as TGTGCCAGCAGCTTACAGGGGTTGGATCAGCCCCAGCATTTT. Residues: CASSLQGLDQPQHF. The chain combines TRBV5-6 with TRBJ1-5; 7 bases align to TRBD1. V was pared by 2 bases and J by 5 bases, with 4 bases of the junction left unmatched. This CDR3 region has 14 residues. Germline V gene sequence: CDR1 SGHDT, CDR2 YYEEEE.

This clone has just a few counts. The chain uses TRBV10-3 and TRBJ1-1; 7 bases are shared with TRBD1. The CDR3 loop spans 12 amino acids. Germline CDR1 is ENHRY and CDR2 is SYGVKD. After removal of 10 bases from V and 1 base from J, the junction contained 3 bases not matched to a gene. The CDR3 sequence is CATRTGNTEAFF. The DNA for the CDR3 is TGTGCCACCCGGACAGGGAACACTGAAGCTTTCTTT.

J is TRBJ2-3 and V is TRBV4-2; the match to TRBD2 covers 9 bases. Germline values: CDR1 LGHNA, CDR2 YNFKEQ. The CDR3 runs to 20 residues. Germline trimming cut 2 bases from V and 1 base from J; bases unmatched to any gene: 16. CDR3 nucleotides: TGTGCCAGCAGCCAAAATCCAGGGGTAGCGGGAGAGGCGGGCACAGATACGCAGTATTTT. Its protein product is CASSQNPGVAGEAGTDTQYF.

The chain joins TRBV18 to TRBJ2-1; 7 positions agree with TRBD1. J lost 4 bases, V lost 2 bases, and 5 bases had no gene match. The V gene's germline CDR1 is KGHSH and CDR2 LQKENI. This CDR3 contains 15 residues. CDR3 loop: CASSPGTEKYNEQFF. CDR3 nucleotide sequence: TGTGCCAGCTCACCAGGGACAGAGAAATACAATGAGCAGTTCTTC.

The rearrangement uses TRBV20-1 and TRBJ1-1; D ambiguous. The CDR3 extends over 11 amino acids. Germline V lookup: CDR1 DFQATT, CDR2 SNEGSKA (reference sequence). V lost 5 bases, J lost 0 bases, and 4 bases lay in between. As DNA, the CDR3 is TGCAGTGCTTCTCTGAACACTGAAGCTTTCTTT. Its translation is CSASLNTEAFF.

The chain has TRBV11-3 and TRBJ1-1; D is unresolved. Germline assignment: CDR1 SGHNT and CDR2 YENEEA. The CDR3 runs 12 residues. Trimming removed 5 bases from V and 1 base from J, with 5 bases in between. The CDR3 loop reads CASSGRNTEAFF. Here the CDR3 DNA reads TGTGCCAGCAGCGGGAGGAACACTGAAGCTTTCTTT.

The chain recombines TRBV27 with TRBJ2-2, with unresolved D. The CDR3 covers 13 residues. The germline V gene has CDR1 MNHEY and CDR2 SMNVEV (reference sequence). V shed 3 bases and J shed 8 bases, with 10 bases lying between them. CDR3 protein: CASSLAVTGELFF. CDR3 bases: TGTGCCAGCAGTTTGGCGGTCACTGGGGAGCTGTTTTTT.